These 25 T cell receptor beta chains were sequenced from one sample in a study of early T cells in non-severe SARS-CoV-2 infection. TCRdb redid the calling of the 5' RACE reads with MiXCR, one entry per CDR3 protein. The profile shows tens of thousands of distinct CDR3 sequences, about 11% of them singletons. Sequenced here: whole blood, sampled at baseline. These receptors all come from an adult who was a healthcare worker with PCR-confirmed SARS-CoV-2 infection or an uninfected control (not recorded which).

This clonotype occurred a few times. The chain links TRBV6-2 or TRBV6-3 to TRBJ2-7; D unclear. CDR3 length: 11 residues. Germline V gene sequence: CDR1 MNHEY, CDR2 SVGEGT. V gave up 6 bases and J gave up 6 bases, with 9 bases separating them. The CDR3, as DNA: TGTGCCAGCAGCCAGTGTATCGAGCAGTACTTC. Encoded protein: CASSQCIEQYF.

This clonotype has ten or more counts. The chain recombines TRBV12-3 or TRBV12-4 with TRBJ2-7; TRBD1 agrees at 11 bases. V gave up 6 bases and J gave up 2 bases; unmatched junction bases: 6. This CDR3 is 15 amino acids long. The CDR3 here is CASSSGQGATYEQYF. CDR3 bases: TGTGCCAGCAGCAGTGGACAGGGGGCCACCTACGAGCAGTACTTC.

The sample holds a few counts of this clonotype. V usage is TRBV7-8 and J usage is TRBJ2-2; D remains unclear. CDR1 is SGHVS and CDR2 is FQNEAQ in the germline V gene. Trimming pared 0 bases from V and 1 base from J, leaving 9 bases between. This CDR3 contains 16 residues. CDR3 sequence reads: CASSLAQDLNTGELFF. The CDR3 DNA follows: TGTGCCAGCAGCTTAGCGCAGGATTTGAACACCGGGGAGCTGTTTTTT.

The chain employs TRBV5-5 and TRBJ2-7; weak D call: TRBD2 (5 bases). Trimming took off 0 bases at V and 5 bases at J, with 18 bases between the two ends. Germline values: CDR1 SGHKS, CDR2 YYEKEE (reference sequence). The CDR3 is 16 residues long. As DNA, the CDR3 is TGTGCCAGCAGCTTGGTGGGAACCGGGAATCTTAACGAGCAGTACTTC. Residues: CASSLVGTGNLNEQYF.

This clonotype came up many times. The chain uses TRBV7-9 and TRBJ1-5; D not certain. There are 13 residues in the CDR3. Germline V gene lookup returns CDR1 SEHNR and CDR2 FQNEAQ (reference sequence). Trimming left V 3 bases short and J 4 bases short, with 7 bases between. CDR3: CASSFEGNQPQHF. Written as DNA, the CDR3 is TGTGCCAGCAGCTTCGAGGGTAATCAGCCCCAGCATTTT.

This clonotype was seen a few times. The chain carries TRBV6-2 or TRBV6-3 and TRBJ1-1; D not resolved. The CDR3 spans 13 residues. V lost 6 bases and J 7 bases, leaving 15 bases between the germline ends. Germline V gene data show CDR1 as MNHEY and CDR2 as SVGEGT. The CDR3 spells CASRRDTVNEAFF. The CDR3 coding sequence is TGTGCCAGCAGAAGAGACACGGTGAATGAAGCTTTCTTT.

The chain joins TRBV9 to TRBJ1-2; D is unclear. Trimming removed 0 bases at V and 8 bases at J, with 11 bases between. Germline loops: CDR1 SGDLS, CDR2 YYNGEE. CDR3 size: 13 residues. The CDR3 DNA reads as TGTGCCAGCAGCGTAGCTGTGAGGGAGGGCTACACCTTC. It yields the protein CASSVAVREGYTF.

This chain joins TRBV20-1 and TRBJ1-1, with 7 bases identical to TRBD1. J lost 4 bases, V lost 6 bases, and 11 bases had no gene match. The CDR3 totals 14 residues. CDR1 and CDR2 (germline): DFQATT, SNEGSKA (reference sequence). DNA of the CDR3: TGCAGTGCCACCTTTACAGGGGTGTTCACTGAAGCTTTCTTT. It specifies CSATFTGVFTEAFF.

This clonotype showed up many times. The chain links TRBV7-8 to TRBJ1-2, with 10 bases identical to TRBD1. The V gene's germline CDR1 is SGHVS and CDR2 FQNEAQ. This CDR3 region has 16 residues. After removal of 1 base from V and 0 bases from J, the junction contained 2 bases not matched to a gene. In DNA, the CDR3 is TGTGCCAGCAGCTTAGAGACAGGGGGCGCTAACTATGGCTACACCTTC. This codes for CASSLETGGANYGYTF.

The chain carries TRBV30 and TRBJ1-2; D remains unclear. The CDR3 covers 14 residues. V was shortened by 4 bases and J by 4 bases, with 16 bases between the two germline ends. From germline, CDR1 is GTSNPN and CDR2 SVGIG (reference sequence). The CDR3, as DNA: TGTGCCTGGACCCTTCTTGGACGGTTCTATGGCTACACCTTC. It specifies CAWTLLGRFYGYTF.

This clonotype was seen more than once but under ten times. At one boundary the junction diverges from the germline segment, which might be a read error. The rearrangement links TRBV10-1 to TRBJ2-3, with TRBD2 matching 8 bases. The CDR3 is 14 amino acids. Germline V gene sequence: CDR1 WNHNN, CDR2 SYGVQD (reference sequence). CDR3 in DNA: TGCGCCAGCAGAGAGCGGGGGCGCACACATACGCAGTATTTT. This encodes CASRERGRTHTQYF.

The V and J genes are TRBV12-3 or TRBV12-4 and TRBJ2-6, with D perhaps TRBD1 (6 bases). Deletions cut 6 bases from V and 4 bases from J, with 13 bases between. The CDR3 extends over 15 amino acids. The CDR3 DNA follows: TGTGCCAGCAGCCCCACAGGGATGGGGGCCAACGTCCTGACTTTC. Translated: CASSPTGMGANVLTF.

This clonotype came up many times. The chain has TRBV10-2 and TRBJ1-6; 9 bases line up with TRBD1. Germline CDR1 and CDR2: WSHSY and SAAADI. V shed 6 bases, J shed 9 bases, and the junction held 9 bases outside the gene matches. This CDR3 has 15 residues. CDR3 loop: CASRAQGAFGSPLHF. CDR3 nucleotide sequence: TGCGCCAGCAGGGCACAGGGGGCGTTTGGTTCACCCCTCCACTTT.

The rearrangement joins TRBV6-5 to TRBJ1-1; no reliable D call. V lost 5 bases, J lost 6 bases, and 13 bases lay in between. The length of the CDR3 is 13 residues. Germline-derived CDR1 and CDR2 are MNHEY and SVGAGI. The CDR3 sequence is CASSRTLGSEAFF. The DNA of the CDR3 is TGTGCCAGCAGTCGGACCCTTGGGTCTGAAGCTTTCTTT.

J is TRBJ1-1 and V is TRBV10-1; maybe TRBD1 (5 bases). Germline values: CDR1 WNHNN, CDR2 SYGVQD (reference sequence). CDR3 length: 14 residues. Trimming cost V 3 bases and J 4 bases, with 12 bases left between them. CDR3 protein: CASSDGGLGTEAFF. The CDR3 region has the DNA TGCGCCAGCAGTGATGGGGGTCTGGGCACTGAAGCTTTCTTT.

The V gene is TRBV3-1, the J gene TRBJ2-2; D tentatively reads TRBD1 or TRBD2 (6 bases each). CDR3 size: 15 residues. V was shortened by 1 base and J by 6 bases, with 12 bases between the two germline ends. Germline V lookup: CDR1 LGHDT, CDR2 YNNKEL (reference sequence). CDR3 protein: CASSQAGAISGELFF. The CDR3 bases are TGTGCCAGCAGCCAAGCGGGGGCCATCTCCGGGGAGCTGTTTTTT.

This clonotype was counted only a few times. CDR3 DNA sequence: TGTGCCGCTCCGGGACAGGCGACTGAAAAACTGTTTTTT. As protein: CAAPGQATEKLFF. This chain uses TRBV30 with TRBJ1-4; 8 nucleotides agree with TRBD1. V lost 8 bases, J lost 7 bases, and 9 bases stayed unmatched. Germline V gene data show CDR1 as GTSNPN and CDR2 as SVGIG (reference sequence). This CDR3 region has 13 residues.

This clonotype was recorded a few times. The chain carries TRBV7-2 and TRBJ1-1; 8 bases map to TRBD1. The CDR3 loop spans 14 amino acids. Germline CDR1 and CDR2: SGHTA and FQGNSA. J gave up 2 bases and V 5 bases, and 4 bases lay outside the gene matches. The CDR3 here is CASSLDRANTEAFF. The CDR3 DNA is TGTGCCAGCAGCCTGGACAGGGCAAACACTGAAGCTTTCTTT. The full variable domain, in which reference TRBV7-2 and TRBJ1-1 provide the parts outside the CDR3, is GAGVSQSPSNKVTEKGKDVELRCDPISGHTALYWYRQSLGQGLEFLIYFQGNSAPDKSGLPSDRFSAERTGGSVSTLTIQRTQQEDSAVYLCASSLDRANTEAFFGQGTRLTVV.

This clonotype was observed a handful of times. The CDR3 nucleotides are TGCAGTGTTAGCGGATTGGACAGCACAGATACGCAGTATTTT. Its protein is CSVSGLDSTDTQYF. The chain is built from TRBV20-1 and TRBJ2-3; D perhaps matches TRBD2 (6 bases). Trimming removed 7 bases at V and 0 bases at J, with 14 bases between. The CDR3 totals 14 residues. CDR1 DFQATT and CDR2 SNEGSKA come from the germline V gene (reference sequence).

This clonotype turned up a few times. The V call is TRBV10-3, the J call TRBJ2-3, with unresolved D. V lost 3 bases, J lost 3 bases, and 19 bases lay in between. This CDR3 spans 17 amino acids. In germline, CDR1 is ENHRY, CDR2 SYGVKD. This chain's CDR3 is CAISERISRALTDTQYF. CDR3 coding DNA: TGTGCCATCAGTGAAAGGATTTCCCGGGCCCTGACAGATACGCAGTATTTT.

This clonotype was observed a handful of times. V gene TRBV30 combines with J gene TRBJ2-5, with D hard to call. Germline values: CDR1 GTSNPN, CDR2 SVGIG (reference sequence). This CDR3 spans 13 amino acids. Between the trimmed V and J ends, which lost 2 bases and 3 bases, there was a span of 10 bases. The CDR3 sequence: CAWSLRAEETQYF. As DNA, the CDR3 is TGTGCCTGGAGTCTTAGAGCCGAAGAGACCCAGTACTTC. Full variable domain (rest looked up from reference TRBV30 and TRBJ2-5): SQTIHQWPATLVQPVGSPLSLECTVEGTSNPNLYWYRQAAGRGLQLLFYSVGIGQISSEVPQNLSASRPQDRQFILSSKKLLLSDSGFYLCAWSLRAEETQYFGPGTRLLVL.

For the CDR3, the DNA is TGTGCCAGCAGCTTAATACCGGCGGGGGTTAGCAATCAGCCCCAGCATTTT. This translates into CASSLIPAGVSNQPQHF. The chain has TRBV7-2 and TRBJ1-5; TRBD1 is a possible D gene (5 bases). Germline V lookup: CDR1 SGHTA, CDR2 FQGNSA. The length of the CDR3 is 17 residues. With 2 bases removed from V and 0 bases from J, the gap between germline ends came to 14 bases.

Only a few counts were recorded for this clonotype. CDR3 nucleotide sequence: TGTGCCAGCAGCTTAGGGGCGGGGCCCCAAGAGACCCAGTACTTC. It encodes CASSLGAGPQETQYF. The chain has TRBV7-2 and TRBJ2-5, with a weak D call TRBD2 (6 bases). Per germline, CDR1 SGHTA and CDR2 FQGNSA. The CDR3 is made up of 15 amino acids. Trimming pared 1 base from V and 1 base from J, leaving 10 bases between.

Of note for this clonotype: At one end, the junction sequence differs from germline, possibly due to a read error. The V call is TRBV3-1, the J call TRBJ1-3; D may be TRBD1 (5 bases). The CDR3 extends over 16 amino acids. In germline, CDR1 is LGHDT, CDR2 YNNKEL (reference sequence). The CDR3 sequence: CASSEEGPGRGNTIYF. In DNA form, the CDR3 reads TGTGCCAGCAGCGAAGAAGGCCCGGGGCGAGGAAACACCATATATTTT.

The chain combines TRBV6-5 with TRBJ1-1, with TRBD1 as a possible D gene (6 bases). V dropped 5 bases and J dropped 6 bases, with 16 bases sitting between them. There are 14 residues in the CDR3. Germline V gives CDR1 MNHEY, CDR2 SVGAGI. Written as DNA, the CDR3 is TGTGCCAGCAGTCACAGGGATCGGGCACCTGAAGCTTTCTTT. Translated, it gives CASSHRDRAPEAFF.